What follows is one T cell receptor beta chain and its context. Its antigen is as yet unknown. The sample belongs to a study of T cell responses to AZD1222 COVID-19 vaccine. Study-level findings and limits: Among the donors, most were white British and more were female, and clonal diversity was possibly underestimated. After two AZD1222 doses, spike-specific TCR breadth and depth rose versus day 0.

TCRdb's copy holds only in-frame clones and misses some; the assay was immunoSEQ multiplex PCR. Of 65,000 to 70,000 clones in the sample, 65% to 90% were seen once. The receptor's source is an adult in good health. The sequences come from peripheral blood, collected on day 0 of AZD1222 vaccination.

The CDR3, as DNA: TGTGCCAGCAGCTTGGTGCAGGGCGGAGAAAAACTGTTTTTT. Translating gives CASSLVQGGEKLFF. V and J are TRBV5-6 and TRBJ1-4; D perhaps matches TRBD1 (5 bases). Germline loops: CDR1 SGHDT, CDR2 YYEEEE. The V and J ends lost 0 bases and 8 bases respectively, with 11 bases between them. This CDR3 spans 14 amino acids.